Given below is one TCR beta chain in context. The antigen it binds to is not known. The input lacks base qualities; no much larger clone sits a single base away. This record belongs to a study of PD-1 blockade in classical Hodgkin lymphoma (dated by TCRdb to the early 2020s). In terms of the full investigation: Nivolumab dosing was 3 mg/kg intravenously every 2 weeks, continuing until either disease progression or unacceptable toxicity. The study used TCR beta sequencing and CyTOF to define a peripheral blood immune signature of response to PD-1 blockade in classical Hodgkin lymphoma.

What the study reported, not specific to this receptor: A significant rise by C4D1 was seen in CD4+ but not CD8+ TCR diversity (p=0.0027 vs p=0.16), with the rise being most apparent in complete responders (p=0.02). The study was limited to a single clinical trial cohort, and causes of repertoire differences, possibly disease activity or prior therapy, remained undefined. Trial patients with a complete response had baseline diversity similar to that of newly diagnosed patients, while partial responders and progressors had significantly lower diversity. Lower diversity was seen in patients whose nivolumab began less than 1 year after ASCT, and these patients were left out of later analyses so that immune reconstitution would not confound the results. Newly diagnosed patients were reported to have lower baseline TCR diversity than healthy donors, and relapsed/refractory patients were reported to have lower baseline TCR diversity still.

CDR1 SGHTA and CDR2 FQGNSA are derived from the germline V gene. The CDR3 spans 12 residues, from the cysteine through the phenylalanine. The entry retains the CDR3 DNA only, 36 bases that are in frame from base 1. The junction carries 7 bases between V and J, which are trimmed by 1 base and 7 bases respectively. The Qiagen DNeasy kit was used to extract genomic DNA both from unsorted PBMCs and from the negatively selected CD4+ and CD8+ fractions. TCR beta CDR3 regions were subjected to amplification by immunoSEQ multiplex PCR with primers that anneal to V and J segments. A synthetic immune receptor repertoire was used to minimize amplification bias, and remaining bias was computationally removed after sequencing. Per the source publication's procedure: Repertoire diversity was quantified as the Shannon entropy index using custom Python scripts. The unsorted, CD4+ and CD8+ repertoires were each analyzed separately, with the exception of combined analyses, where CD4+ and CD8+ sequences were merged in silico. A clone counted as expanded when the clone's frequency after treatment rose at least 2-fold relative to C1D1, and clones undetected at baseline were given a pseudocount of 0.5. Clones with 0 or 1 copy at C1D1 were classified as singleton clones, and clones with 2 or more copies were classified as non-singleton clones. By matching protein sequences in sorted samples from the same patient, clones expanded in unsorted samples were annotated as CD4+, CD8+ or unknown. Wilcoxon tests on paired samples were used to test diversity changes from C1D1 to C4D1. Held by TCRdb, this immuneACCESS table contains in-frame sequences only and omits some clones. Under half of the omission traces to an unresolved V gene where checked; the cause of the rest is unknown. V and J calls and clone size follow that table, whereas D and trimming were derived from the DNA. The sample table shows about 37,000 clones, and 76% are seen once. The ten most abundant clones make up under 20% of the sample.

The time point label here, explained by the study, means: cycle 2 day 1 (C2D1) of nivolumab. Relapse after autologous stem cell transplantation had occurred in all trial patients, and cohorts A, B and C were distinguished by prior brentuximab vedotin exposure. A total of about 51 patients with relapsed/refractory classical Hodgkin lymphoma made up the trial cohort, and each patient's best overall response was complete response, partial response or progressive disease. Trial patients were treated with single-agent nivolumab in the multi-cohort phase II CheckMate 205 trial. An independent review committee assessed best overall response by applying the 2007 International Working Group response criteria. Trial PBMCs were collected just before the start of nivolumab (C1D1) and during therapy at cycle 2 day 1 and cycle 4 day 1. Peripheral blood was collected in 8 mL Vacutainer Cell Preparation Tubes, from which PBMCs were isolated by centrifugation and then cryopreserved.

This receptor was identified in a human donor with classical Hodgkin lymphoma. The rearranged chain carries TRBV7-2 and TRBJ1-2; the D gene remains uncertain. The sample in question was peripheral blood mononuclear cells (PBMCs), obtained before the second cycle of nivolumab. The CDR3 protein sequence reads: CASSLGGFGYTF. In nucleotides, the sequence is TGTGCCAGCAGCTTAGGAGGATTTGGCTACACCTTC.